These 14 T cell receptor beta chains were sequenced from one sample in a study of beta chain features in type 1 diabetes. Study results and caveats: A moderate, significant TCRB CDR3 shortening appeared in type 1 diabetes across four CD4+ subsets.

These TCRs are of unknown antigen specificity. The whole isolated RNA underwent reverse transcription, so sequencing captured expressed TCRB transcripts. The method was immunoSEQ multiplex PCR; TCRdb's version includes in-frame clones alone and lacks a portion of them. The sample carries 300,000 to 450,000 clones, roughly 12% recorded once. The sequenced material came from naive CD4+ T cells from blood. These receptors were collected from a woman aged 18-30 years with type 1 diabetes.

The V and J genes are TRBV5-1 and TRBJ2-6; tentative D call: TRBD1 (6 bases). The V end was cut by 3 bases, the J end by 1 base, with 8 bases between. Germline loops: CDR1 SGHRS, CDR2 YFSETQ. CDR3 length: 15 residues. In DNA form, the CDR3 reads TGCGCCAGCAGCTCTACAGGGTCTGGGGCCAACGTCCTGACTTTC. Its protein is CASSSTGSGANVLTF.

The V call is TRBV5-1, the J call TRBJ2-1, with 9 positions matching TRBD2. V was clipped by 0 bases and J by 9 bases; unmatched bases: 7. Per germline, CDR1 SGHRS and CDR2 YFSETQ. CDR3 length equals 15 residues. The DNA for the CDR3 is TGCGCCAGCAGCTTGGATAGCGGGAGTATTGGTGAGCAGTTCTTC. It encodes CASSLDSGSIGEQFF. Looking up the rest from reference TRBV5-1 and TRBJ2-1 gives the full variable domain: KAGVTQTPRYLIKTRGQQVTLSCSPISGHRSVSWYQQTPGQGLQFLFEYFSETQRNKGNFPGRFSGRQFSNSRSEMNVSTLELGDSALYLCASSLDSGSIGEQFFGPGTRLTVL.

The chain uses TRBV7-2 and TRBJ2-7, with D unresolved. The germline V gene encodes CDR1 SGHTA and CDR2 FQGNSA. The V end lost 5 bases, the J end lost 0 bases, and 5 bases lay between the germline ends. This CDR3 is 12 amino acids long. The CDR3 DNA reads as TGTGCCAGCAGCGAGAACTCCTACGAGCAGTACTTC. This translates into CASSENSYEQYF.

The chain combines TRBV27 with TRBJ1-1, with a possible D match to TRBD1 (6 bases). V dropped 3 bases and J dropped 11 bases, with 13 bases sitting between them. The CDR3 covers 12 residues. Germline V gene lookup returns CDR1 MNHEY and CDR2 SMNVEV (reference sequence). The CDR3 loop reads CASSFRAGAAFF. Here the CDR3 DNA reads TGTGCCAGCAGTTTCAGAGCAGGGGCTGCTTTCTTT.

A few counts support this clone. The chain combines TRBV5-1 with TRBJ2-1, with TRBD2 identical over 12 bases. V shed 2 bases, J shed 7 bases, and the junction held 1 base outside the gene matches. CDR1 SGHRS and CDR2 YFSETQ come from the germline V gene. This CDR3 comprises 14 residues. CDR3 nucleotide sequence: TGCGCCAGCAGCTTCGGGACTAGCGGGAATGAGCAGTTCTTC. Its protein is CASSFGTSGNEQFF.

The rearrangement uses TRBV28 and TRBJ2-5; D is ambiguous. CDR1 and CDR2 (germline): MDHEN, SYDVKM. The CDR3 runs to 12 residues. The germline V and J ends were trimmed by 6 bases and 4 bases, with 9 bases remaining between them. This CDR3 reads CASSIVVETQYF. CDR3 nucleotide sequence: TGTGCCAGCAGCATAGTAGTAGAGACCCAGTACTTC.

As regards this clone: Other DNA sequences of this sample code for an identical CDR3. This chain links TRBV18 with TRBJ2-7, with 12 bases fitting TRBD1. Germline CDR1 is KGHSH and CDR2 is LQKENI. This CDR3 has 15 residues. The V segment lost 3 bases and the J segment 3 bases; nucleotides outside the gene matches: 3. The CDR3 loop is CASSPGTGGGYEQYF. The CDR3 bases are TGTGCCAGCTCACCGGGGACAGGGGGCGGCTACGAGCAGTACTTC.

This clone has more than one count but fewer than ten. The chain is built from TRBV16 and TRBJ1-1, with D perhaps matching TRBD1 (6 bases). Germline values: CDR1 KGHSY, CDR2 FQNENV. V shed 2 bases and J shed 1 base, with 14 bases lying between them. This CDR3 is built from 16 residues. CDR3 protein: CASSQRGTPSNTEAFF. The CDR3 nucleotides are TGTGCCAGCAGCCAAAGGGGGACACCCTCGAACACTGAAGCTTTCTTT.

This sequence joins TRBV6-5 and TRBJ1-1; unclear D gene. Germline-derived CDR1 and CDR2 are MNHEY and SVGAGI. V was trimmed by 6 bases and J by 8 bases, leaving 13 bases between them. This CDR3 has 12 amino acids. Here the CDR3 reads CASSRGTAEAFF. DNA for the CDR3: TGTGCCAGCAGCCGAGGTACGGCGGAAGCTTTCTTT.

This rearrangement joins TRBV7-2 to TRBJ2-5; tentatively, D is TRBD2 (5 bases). The V gene's germline CDR1 is SGHTA and CDR2 FQGNSA. CDR3 length equals 14 residues. With 5 bases removed from V and 5 bases from J, the gap between germline ends came to 15 bases. CDR3 residues: CASSPGAGWETQYF. In nucleotides, the CDR3 is TGTGCCAGCAGCCCCGGCGCGGGCTGGGAGACCCAGTACTTC. Full variable domain (rest looked up from reference TRBV7-2 and TRBJ2-5): GAGVSQSPSNKVTEKGKDVELRCDPISGHTALYWYRQSLGQGLEFLIYFQGNSAPDKSGLPSDRFSAERTGGSVSTLTIQRTQQEDSAVYLCASSPGAGWETQYFGPGTRLLVL.

In this sample, this clone turned up a few times. The chain employs TRBV5-4 and TRBJ1-2; TRBD1 matches 8 bases. Germline loops: CDR1 SGHNT, CDR2 YYREEE (reference sequence). The CDR3 totals 14 residues. The J segment lost 2 bases and the V segment lost 3 bases, leaving 3 bases of the junction unmatched. Here the CDR3 reads CASSSGGANYGYTF. CDR3 DNA sequence: TGTGCCAGCAGCTCAGGGGGCGCGAACTATGGCTACACCTTC.

The CDR3 DNA reads TGTGCCAGCAGTGAGACGACAATAATGAACACTGAAGCTTTCTTT. It is translated as CASSETTIMNTEAFF. This chain links TRBV25-1 with TRBJ1-1; D is undetermined. The CDR3 is 15 amino acids. The germline V and J ends were trimmed by 3 bases and 0 bases, with 11 bases remaining between them. CDR1 and CDR2 from the germline V gene are MGHDK and SYGVNS.

The chain combines TRBV30 with TRBJ2-5; perhaps TRBD2 as D (6 bases). The CDR3 loop spans 16 amino acids. V gave up 0 bases and J gave up 4 bases, with 18 bases separating them. Germline CDR1 GTSNPN, CDR2 SVGIG (reference sequence). DNA of the CDR3: TGTGCCTGGAGTGTTGGGGGAGGCTCCGGCGGAGAGACCCAGTACTTC. It codes for CAWSVGGGSGGETQYF.

The chain is built from TRBV5-1 and TRBJ2-1, with 12 bases aligning to TRBD2. V was pared by 5 bases and J by 4 bases, with 4 bases of the junction left unmatched. Germline V CDR1 and CDR2: SGHRS, YFSETQ. The CDR3 loop spans 15 amino acids. For the CDR3, the DNA is TGCGCCAGCAGATCTAGCGGGGGGGGGTACAATGAGCAGTTCTTC. As protein: CASRSSGGGYNEQFF.